The 23 T cell receptor beta chains in this list originate from one sample, sequenced in a study of T cell responses to AZD1222 COVID-19 vaccine. Repertoires were generated with immunoSEQ multiplex PCR, while TCRdb's copy carries only in-frame clones and drops some. The sample lists approximately 100,000 clones, 86% occurring once. Material: peripheral blood, obtained 28 days after the second dose of the MenACWY control vaccine. These receptors originate from an adult who received the MenACWY meningococcal vaccine as a control.

The V gene is TRBV2, the J gene TRBJ2-7; 9 positions match TRBD1. The V gene end was trimmed by 4 bases and the J gene end by 3 bases; junction bases not matched to a gene: 1. CDR1 and CDR2 (germline): SNHLY, FYNNEI. The length of the CDR3 is 13 residues. This CDR3 reads CASSGQGDYEQYF. CDR3 bases: TGTGCCAGCAGTGGACAGGGGGACTACGAGCAGTACTTC.

The chain carries TRBV5-4 and TRBJ1-5; D is possibly TRBD1 (6 bases). The CDR3 totals 15 residues. The germline V and J ends were trimmed by 4 bases and 4 bases, with 15 bases remaining between them. Looked up from germline, CDR1 is SGHNT and CDR2 is YYREEE (reference sequence). As DNA, the CDR3 is TGTGCCAGCAGCCCGGACGGGGGCGGGAATCAGCCCCAGCATTTT. Translation: CASSPDGGGNQPQHF. Supplemented by reference TRBV5-4 and TRBJ1-5, the full variable domain reads ETGVTQSPTHLIKTRGQQVTLRCSSQSGHNTVSWYQQALGQGPQFIFQYYREEENGRGNFPPRFSGLQFPNYSSELNVNALELDDSALYLCASSPDGGGNQPQHFGDGTRLSIL.

Comments on this clone: At one of its ends the junction is not consistent with the germline gene, which may arise from a read error. The J gene is TRBJ1-3, the V gene TRBV10-3; 7 positions agree with TRBD1. This CDR3 contains 11 residues. Looked up from germline, CDR1 is ENHRY and CDR2 is SYGVKD. The CDR3 region has the DNA TGTGCCGCAGGAGACAGGGCGTTATTGGGTTTT. Residues: CAAGDRALLGF.

V and J are TRBV18 and TRBJ2-5, with TRBD2 matching over 11 bases. CDR1 and CDR2 from the germline V gene are KGHSH and LQKENI. This CDR3 is built from 17 residues. The junction had 5 bases not matched to a gene; V was cut back by 2 bases and J by 0 bases. In DNA, the CDR3 is TGTGCCAGCTCACCAAGACTAGCGGGGATGTACCAAGAGACCCAGTACTTC. Encoded protein: CASSPRLAGMYQETQYF.

The chain carries TRBV27 and TRBJ2-3, with TRBD1 as a possible D gene (5 bases). V was cut by 7 bases and J by 0 bases, with 14 bases left in between. The CDR3 runs 15 residues. Per germline, CDR1 MNHEY and CDR2 SMNVEV (reference sequence). CDR3 loop: CASTPQGLSTDTQYF. DNA for the CDR3: TGTGCCAGCACCCCCCAGGGCCTTAGCACAGATACGCAGTATTTT.

This clone was observed once. The genes are TRBV2 and TRBJ1-2, with D maybe TRBD1 (6 bases). The CDR3 is made up of 12 amino acids. Germline values: CDR1 SNHLY, CDR2 FYNNEI. Deletions cut 3 bases from V and 4 bases from J, with 6 bases between. CDR3: CASSDRGYGYTF. CDR3 bases: TGTGCCAGCAGTGACAGGGGCTATGGCTACACCTTC.

The chain couples TRBV19 to TRBJ2-5, with D uncertain. The V and J ends lost 5 bases and 2 bases respectively, with 9 bases between them. CDR1 LNHDA and CDR2 SQIVND come from the germline V gene (reference sequence). The CDR3 has 13 residues. The CDR3 DNA follows: TGTGCCAGTAGTGTTAATGGACAAGAGACCCAGTACTTC. This translates into CASSVNGQETQYF.

This clone was observed once. The V call is TRBV7-2, the J call TRBJ1-1; TRBD1 matches at 7 bases. This CDR3 is 15 amino acids long. Germline assignment: CDR1 SGHTA and CDR2 FQGNSA. Germline trimming cut 2 bases from V and 1 base from J; bases unmatched to any gene: 4. Here the CDR3 DNA reads TGTGCCAGCAGCTTAAGACAGGGTTGGAACACTGAAGCTTTCTTT. Its protein is CASSLRQGWNTEAFF.

The chain employs TRBV21-1 and TRBJ1-5; the table's D call TRBD1 went unverified against the DNA. TRBV21-1 is a pseudogene segment. CDR3 length: 15 amino acids. DNA for the CDR3: TGTGCCAGCAGCAAAAGGGGACAGGGTAATCAGCCCCAGCATTTT. Translation gives CASSKRGQGNQPQHF.

The V call is TRBV2, the J call TRBJ2-4; TRBD1 matches 7 bases. This CDR3 region has 15 residues. Germline CDR1 SNHLY, CDR2 FYNNEI. The junction had 6 bases not matched to a gene; V was cut back by 5 bases and J by 2 bases. The CDR3 region is CASSSDRSTKNIQYF. The CDR3 coding sequence is TGTGCCAGCAGTTCGGACAGGTCGACCAAAAACATTCAGTACTTC.

This clone was recorded a few times. The chain couples TRBV18 to TRBJ2-3, with D perhaps TRBD1 or TRBD2 (5 bases each). Trimming removed 6 bases from V and 5 bases from J, with 15 bases in between. The germline V gene has CDR1 KGHSH and CDR2 LQKENI. This CDR3 comprises 14 residues. The CDR3 DNA is TGTGCCAGCTCCAGGGACCAGTCGGGAGATACGCAGTATTTT. Its translation is CASSRDQSGDTQYF. The full variable domain, rest sourced from reference TRBV18 and TRBJ2-3, is NAGVMQNPRHLVRRRGQEARLRCSPMKGHSHVYWYRQLPEEGLKFMVYLQKENIIDESGMPKERFSAEFPKEGPSILRIQQVVRGDSAAYFCASSRDQSGDTQYFGPGTRLTVL.

This clone was seen a few times. V gene TRBV3-1 (or the pseudogene TRBV3-2) combines with J gene TRBJ1-1; tentative D call: TRBD1 (6 bases). The germline CDR1 and CDR2 sequences are LGHDT and YNNKEL (reference sequence). This CDR3 is 15 amino acids long. The germline V and J ends were trimmed by 1 base and 11 bases, with 20 bases remaining between them. CDR3 residues: CASSQAQTGLSGAFF. In nucleotides, the CDR3 is TGTGCCAGCAGCCAAGCCCAAACAGGGCTAAGTGGGGCTTTCTTT.

This clone was picked up one time. The chain employs TRBV7-2 and TRBJ1-4; D remains unclear. V was clipped by 5 bases and J by 5 bases, with 12 bases between them. Germline CDR1 is SGHTA and CDR2 is FQGNSA. The CDR3 loop spans 14 amino acids. The CDR3 here is CASSTLGPNEKLFF. The CDR3 DNA reads TGTGCCAGCAGCACCTTGGGTCCCAATGAAAAACTGTTTTTT.

The chain is built from TRBV20-1 and TRBJ2-5, with 7 bases matching TRBD2. CDR3 size: 14 residues. Germline-derived CDR1 and CDR2 are DFQATT and SNEGSKA (reference sequence). Trimming took 3 bases from V and 4 from J; bases not matched to a gene: 8. The CDR3 spells CSASSSGRGETQYF. The CDR3 DNA sequence: TGCAGTGCTAGTTCTAGCGGCCGAGGAGAGACCCAGTACTTC.

The chain uses TRBV9 and TRBJ1-3; no clear D gene. CDR1 is SGDLS and CDR2 is YYNGEE in the germline V gene. This CDR3 has 13 amino acids. The ends were cut back, 0 bases at V and 3 bases at J, with 4 bases in the middle. The CDR3 DNA reads as TGTGCCAGCAGCGTAGCCGATGGAAACACCATATATTTT. Translation: CASSVADGNTIYF.

The sample holds one count of this clone. The V and J genes are TRBV2 and TRBJ2-7; 7 bases align to TRBD1. V shed 3 bases and J 2 bases; nucleotides not matched to a gene: 13. Germline V gives CDR1 SNHLY, CDR2 FYNNEI. This CDR3 is built from 17 residues. CDR3 coding DNA: TGTGCCAGCAGTGAGGTCCATACCGGGACAGAGCCCTACGAGCAGTACTTC. Encoded protein: CASSEVHTGTEPYEQYF.

The chain recombines TRBV6-4 with TRBJ1-4; 7 bases map to TRBD1. Germline CDR1 is MRHNA and CDR2 is SNTAGT. The CDR3 has 16 amino acids. J was trimmed by 2 bases and V by 0 bases; bases with no gene match: 3. The CDR3 coding sequence is TGTGCCAGCAGTGACTCAAGACAGGGCACTAATGAAAAACTGTTTTTT. It encodes CASSDSRQGTNEKLFF.

The J gene is TRBJ2-7, the V gene TRBV4-2, with TRBD2 matching 8 bases. V was pared by 0 bases and J by 3 bases, with 4 bases of the junction left unmatched. The CDR3 loop spans 15 amino acids. The germline gives CDR1 LGHNA, CDR2 YNFKEQ. The CDR3 coding sequence is TGTGCCAGCAGCCAAGAGTCCGGGGGGGACTACGAGCAGTACTTC. The encoded protein is CASSQESGGDYEQYF.

This chain joins TRBV6-5 and TRBJ2-7; either TRBD1 or TRBD2 may fit D (5 bases each). Trimming left V 2 bases short and J 3 bases short, with 11 bases between. CDR1 and CDR2 from the germline V gene are MNHEY and SVGAGI. The CDR3 runs to 14 residues. CDR3 nucleotide sequence: TGTGCCAGCAGTTACGGGGGAGTAAACTACGAGCAGTACTTC. Translating it yields CASSYGGVNYEQYF.

This clone was found a few times. The chain couples TRBV7-8 to TRBJ2-1; TRBD2 might be the D (5 bases). Germline assignment: CDR1 SGHVS and CDR2 FQNEAQ. The CDR3 contains 14 residues. Trimming removed 3 bases at V and 6 bases at J, with 12 bases between. CDR3 DNA: TGTGCCAGCAGCTTCTCCCGGAGGAGCAATGAGCAGTTCTTC. Translating gives CASSFSRRSNEQFF.

The chain carries TRBV5-5 and TRBJ1-6; 9 bases align to TRBD1. CDR3 length: 16 residues. The germline gives CDR1 SGHKS, CDR2 YYEKEE (reference sequence). Trimming cost V 1 base and J 7 bases; bases outside gene matches: 6. The CDR3 DNA reads as TGTGCCAGCAGCTTGCTGCTCGGGACAGGGAATTCACCCCTCCACTTT. Its protein product is CASSLLLGTGNSPLHF.

The rearrangement links TRBV6-5 to TRBJ2-1; the match to TRBD2 covers 8 bases. V dropped 2 bases and J dropped 10; count of bases not matched to a gene: 10. The CDR3 totals 15 residues. Germline values: CDR1 MNHEY, CDR2 SVGAGI. The CDR3 DNA follows: TGTGCCAGCAGTTACCCCCGGGAGGGGGTTGGGGAGCAGTTCTTC. Residues: CASSYPREGVGEQFF.

This clone has only a few counts. The rearrangement links TRBV29-1 to TRBJ1-4, with a weak D call TRBD1 (5 bases). CDR3 size: 13 residues. Germline V gives CDR1 SQVTM, CDR2 ANQGSEA. The V end lost 7 bases, the J end lost 7 bases, and 16 bases lay between the germline ends. CDR3 in DNA: TGCAGCGGAAGTGGAGGGGAGGGTGAAAAACTGTTTTTT. It is translated as CSGSGGEGEKLFF.